This T cell receptor (beta chain) was observed in a study of Graves' ophthalmopathy and Graves' hyperthyroidism. The wider study: Samples of peripheral blood were obtained at initial diagnosis, prior to treatment of any kind.

This clonotype was counted many times. Stable hyperthyroidism meant no ophthalmopathy within 18 months of follow-up. Other autoimmune diseases, uncontrolled infections, pregnancy or lactation excluded patients from enrollment. Germline CDR1 is SQVTM and CDR2 is ANQGSEA. The CDR3 has 12 amino acids. V shed 1 base and J shed 6 bases, with 9 bases lying between them. Amplified material comprised TCR beta CDR3 regions derived from RNA transcripts. RT-PCR was first run with HTBI primers, then multiplex PCR in a second round. TCRdb reanalysed the multiplex PCR reads using MiXCR and keeps one entry per CDR3 protein. This table has a few hundred thousand distinct CDR3 sequences, approximately 15% appearing once.

The specimen was peripheral blood. This chain connects TRBV29-1 to TRBJ1-1; no clear D. The TCR was taken from a woman aged 18 to 35 with stable Graves' hyperthyroidism. The CDR3 DNA reads TGCAGCGTTGAAGTCGGTACCGCTGAAGCTTTCTTT. Amino acids: CSVEVGTAEAFF.